Each of the 15 T cell receptor beta chains below was sequenced from the same sample in a study of shared clonotypes between healthy human individuals. Measured with immunoSEQ multiplex PCR; TCRdb has only the in-frame clones, and not every one. The table records around 2,000,000 clones, about 92% of them present only once. Terminally differentiated effector memory CD45RA+ cells were excluded by CCR7 positive selection of CD45RO-negative cells. The sequenced material came from naive CD8+ T cells from PBMCs. These receptors originate from a man between 18 and 35 years old in good health. Some clones in this sample may be carry-over from other donors' samples.

This clone was recorded only once. V gene TRBV27 combines with J gene TRBJ2-5; 7 bases align to TRBD2. V shed 4 bases and J 5 bases; nucleotides not matched to a gene: 4. In germline, CDR1 is MNHEY, CDR2 SMNVEV (reference sequence). The CDR3 spans 13 residues. The CDR3 nucleotides read TGTGCCAGCAGTTCCGGGAGGTGGGAGACCCAGTACTTC. Translation: CASSSGRWETQYF.

The genes are TRBV28 and TRBJ1-1; 8 bases are shared with TRBD1. The CDR3 is 18 amino acids. V shed 4 bases and J 0 bases; nucleotides not matched to a gene: 13. Germline assignment: CDR1 MDHEN and CDR2 SYDVKM. The CDR3 loop reads CASSYPGQEETMNTEAFF. The DNA of the CDR3 is TGTGCCAGCAGTTATCCGGGACAGGAAGAAACAATGAACACTGAAGCTTTCTTT.

The table lists this clone with a count of one. The chain recombines TRBV27 with TRBJ2-2; TRBD1 matches 12 bases. Looked up from germline, CDR1 is MNHEY and CDR2 is SMNVEV (reference sequence). The junction had 10 bases not matched to a gene; V was cut back by 5 bases and J by 6 bases. CDR3 length equals 17 residues. The CDR3 here is CASSNSGTGGLSGELFF. The CDR3 DNA sequence: TGTGCCAGCAGTAACTCGGGGACAGGGGGCTTGTCCGGGGAGCTGTTTTTT.

V usage is TRBV7-2 and J usage is TRBJ2-7, with 7 positions matching TRBD1. The CDR3 totals 13 residues. Germline loops: CDR1 SGHTA, CDR2 FQGNSA. Trimming took 5 bases from V and 3 from J; bases not matched to a gene: 4. CDR3 residues: CASSTRDSYEQYF. DNA of the CDR3: TGTGCCAGCAGCACCCGGGACAGCTACGAGCAGTACTTC.

Worth noting for this clone: Other DNA sequences of this sample code for an identical CDR3. The chain has TRBV5-1 and TRBJ1-2; D remains unclear. This CDR3 spans 14 amino acids. V lost 4 bases and J lost 1, with 11 bases in between. Germline loops: CDR1 SGHRS, CDR2 YFSETQ. Here the CDR3 reads CASSLSRGNYGYTF. CDR3 bases: TGCGCCAGCAGCCTCAGCCGGGGTAACTATGGCTACACCTTC.

The rearrangement joins TRBV7-2 to TRBJ2-1; no reliable D call. Germline CDR1 reads SGHTA; CDR2 reads FQGNSA. This CDR3 spans 17 amino acids. Trimming cost V 4 bases and J 2 bases, with 18 bases left between them. CDR3 sequence: CASSSTHLRVTYNEQFF. CDR3 sequence (DNA): TGTGCCAGCAGCTCAACCCACCTTCGGGTCACCTACAATGAGCAGTTCTTC.

This clone was found a few times. This rearrangement joins TRBV30 to TRBJ1-5, with D maybe TRBD1 (5 bases). Deletions cut 1 base from V and 1 base from J, with 8 bases between. The CDR3 is 14 residues long. Germline V lookup: CDR1 GTSNPN, CDR2 SVGIG (reference sequence). CDR3 sequence: CAWSETGSNQPQHF. CDR3 bases: TGTGCCTGGAGTGAAACAGGAAGCAATCAGCCCCAGCATTTT.

In the case of this clone: This CDR3 is also generated by other DNA sequences in the sample. The chain has TRBV28 and TRBJ1-5, with D perhaps matching TRBD1 (5 bases). Trimming removed 3 bases at V and 2 bases at J, with 11 bases between. CDR3 length: 15 amino acids. Germline CDR1 is MDHEN and CDR2 is SYDVKM. The DNA of the CDR3 is TGTGCCAGCAGTTTTGAAGGGGCGGGCAATCAGCCCCAGCATTTT. This sequence encodes CASSFEGAGNQPQHF. The variable domain in full, with the rest retrieved from reference TRBV28 and TRBJ1-5, is DVKVTQSSRYLVKRTGEKVFLECVQDMDHENMFWYRQDPGLGLRLIYFSYDVKMKEKGDIPEGYSVSREKKERFSLILESASTNQTSMYLCASSFEGAGNQPQHFGDGTRLSIL.

J is TRBJ1-1 and V is TRBV19; 8 positions agree with TRBD1. Per germline, CDR1 LNHDA and CDR2 SQIVND (reference sequence). The length of the CDR3 is 17 residues. Unmatched junction bases numbered 13, after V lost 2 bases and J lost 5 bases. The CDR3 DNA reads TGTGCCAGTAGTATAAGTCTCGGCAGGGGGCGAAATACTGAAGCTTTCTTT. Translated: CASSISLGRGRNTEAFF.

A word on this clone: The same CDR3 can be traced to other DNA sequences in this sample. The rearrangement uses TRBV2 and TRBJ2-7; D is ambiguous. CDR1 is SNHLY and CDR2 is FYNNEI in the germline V gene. This CDR3 has 11 residues. The V end lost 3 bases, the J end lost 3 bases, and 3 bases lay between the germline ends. The CDR3 DNA is TGTGCCAGCAGTGATGACTACGAGCAGTACTTC. It codes for CASSDDYEQYF.

The chain recombines TRBV4-3 with TRBJ2-3; D perhaps matches TRBD2 (5 bases). The CDR3 length is 15 residues. Trimming removed 1 base from V and 0 bases from J, with 8 bases in between. Germline V lookup: CDR1 LGHNA, CDR2 YSLEER. The CDR3 loop reads CASSQGTFSTDTQYF. Here the CDR3 DNA reads TGCGCCAGCAGCCAAGGGACTTTCAGCACAGATACGCAGTATTTT.

J is TRBJ2-2 and V is TRBV11-2, with D uncertain. The V and J ends lost 3 bases and 8 bases respectively, with 16 bases between them. Germline V gene data show CDR1 as SGHAT and CDR2 as FQNNGV. CDR3 length: 15 residues. This CDR3 reads CASSFTVGTMGELFF. The DNA for the CDR3 is TGTGCCAGCAGCTTCACGGTGGGAACAATGGGGGAGCTGTTTTTT.

This chain uses TRBV19 with TRBJ2-5; D possibly corresponds to TRBD1 (5 bases). V was trimmed by 6 bases and J by 2 bases, leaving 10 bases between them. The CDR3 spans 13 residues. CDR1 and CDR2 (germline): LNHDA, SQIVND (reference sequence). For the CDR3, the DNA is TGTGCCAGTAGAGGGGCAGCGCAAGAGACCCAGTACTTC. It codes for CASRGAAQETQYF.

This chain links TRBV19 with TRBJ2-3; the D gene could be TRBD1 or TRBD2 (5 bases each). Germline V gene data show CDR1 as LNHDA and CDR2 as SQIVND (reference sequence). Trimming shortened V by 3 bases and J by 3 bases, and 13 bases separated the two germline ends. The CDR3 is made up of 15 amino acids. DNA of the CDR3: TGTGCCAGTAGTATTTGGGGGAGAGCGACAGATACGCAGTATTTT. It specifies CASSIWGRATDTQYF.

V usage is TRBV7-2 and J usage is TRBJ2-3, with D hard to call. Germline V gene lookup returns CDR1 SGHTA and CDR2 FQGNSA. The CDR3 length is 15 residues. The V end was cut by 1 base, the J end by 6 bases, with 14 bases between. CDR3 sequence: CASSLERPSLDTQYF. The DNA of the CDR3 is TGTGCCAGCAGCTTAGAGAGACCGTCTCTCGATACGCAGTATTTT.